A single sample gave rise to the 22 T cell receptor beta chains below, sequenced in a study of T cells after yellow fever vaccination. One entry per CDR3 protein results from TCRdb running MiXCR on the 5' RACE reads. The sample consists of about 260,000 distinct CDR3 sequences, 10% to 15% of them appearing once. The sample in question was CD4+ T cells sorted from PBMCs, obtained 45 days after the yellow fever booster vaccination. Receptors were obtained from a man aged 25 to 45 who received the YFV17D yellow fever vaccine.

V is TRBV6-2 or TRBV6-3 and J is TRBJ2-7; unclear D gene. Germline V gene data show CDR1 as MNHEY and CDR2 as SVGEGT. Deletions cut 8 bases from V and 5 bases from J, with 10 bases between. This CDR3 contains 11 residues. CDR3 DNA sequence: TGTGCCAGCGCACTATCTGACGAGCAGTACTTC. It encodes CASALSDEQYF.

The V gene is TRBV4-3, the J gene TRBJ2-5; 9 nucleotides agree with TRBD2. This CDR3 comprises 16 residues. Losses at the gene ends were 0 bases for V and 1 base for J; bases not matched to a gene: 3. The germline gives CDR1 LGHNA, CDR2 YSLEER. The CDR3 DNA is TGCGCCAGCAGCCAAGAGAAAGCGGGAGGCCAAGAGACCCAGTACTTC. Protein sequence: CASSQEKAGGQETQYF.

This clonotype was recorded a few times. The genes are TRBV20-1 and TRBJ2-3; 9 bases fit TRBD2. Trimming removed 6 bases from V and 0 bases from J; junction bases left unmatched: 7. Germline V lookup: CDR1 DFQATT, CDR2 SNEGSKA (reference sequence). The CDR3 runs 15 residues. CDR3 amino acids: CSANSGSASTDTQYF. The CDR3 DNA sequence: TGCAGTGCAAATAGCGGGAGCGCCAGCACAGATACGCAGTATTTT.

For the CDR3, the DNA is TGTGCCAGCATTCTCTCCGGGACAGGGAGGGTTAATGAGCAGTTCTTC. Amino acids: CASILSGTGRVNEQFF. The chain combines TRBV21-1 with TRBJ2-1; the D call in the table, TRBD1, was not verified against the DNA. TRBV21-1 is listed as a pseudogene. There are 16 residues in the CDR3.

There are a few counts of this clonotype. J is TRBJ2-3 and V is TRBV28, with TRBD1 as a possible D gene (5 bases). V was clipped by 4 bases and J by 0 bases, with 14 bases between them. Germline-derived CDR1 and CDR2 are MDHEN and SYDVKM. The length of the CDR3 is 16 residues. This CDR3 is CASSSETAISTDTQYF. As DNA, the CDR3 is TGTGCCAGCAGTTCAGAGACAGCGATTAGCACAGATACGCAGTATTTT.

The genes are TRBV20-1 and TRBJ2-2, with D uncertain. Germline CDR1 reads DFQATT; CDR2 reads SNEGSKA (reference sequence). CDR3 length: 15 residues. V lost 3 bases and J lost 0, with 11 bases in between. The CDR3 DNA reads as TGCAGTGCTAGTCATCACTTGACGAACACCGGGGAGCTGTTTTTT. As protein: CSASHHLTNTGELFF.

The chain couples TRBV5-8 to TRBJ2-1; 13 bases are shared with TRBD2. Germline V gene sequence: CDR1 SGHTS, CDR2 YDEGEE. The CDR3 extends over 17 amino acids. V lost 7 bases to trimming and J lost 6 bases; unmatched junction nucleotides: 13. The CDR3 spells CASGQGTSGTTSNEQFF. The CDR3 nucleotides are TGTGCCAGCGGACAGGGGACTAGCGGGACGACCTCCAATGAGCAGTTCTTC.

The J gene is TRBJ2-3, the V gene TRBV5-1; D not certain. CDR3 length: 15 amino acids. CDR1 and CDR2 (germline): SGHRS, YFSETQ. Trimming cost V 0 bases and J 3 bases, with 11 bases left between them. CDR3 DNA sequence: TGCGCCAGCAGCTTGGATCGACAAAGAACAGATACGCAGTATTTT. Encoded protein: CASSLDRQRTDTQYF. The complete variable domain, with remaining parts taken from reference TRBV5-1 and TRBJ2-3, reads KAGVTQTPRYLIKTRGQQVTLSCSPISGHRSVSWYQQTPGQGLQFLFEYFSETQRNKGNFPGRFSGRQFSNSRSEMNVSTLELGDSALYLCASSLDRQRTDTQYFGPGTRLTVL.

The sample holds a few counts of this clonotype. The gene calls are TRBV7-2 and TRBJ2-7, with D possibly called TRBD1 or TRBD2 (5 bases each). Looked up from germline, CDR1 is SGHTA and CDR2 is FQGNSA. The CDR3 contains 14 residues. V lost 5 bases and J 4 bases, leaving 15 bases between the germline ends. The CDR3 DNA is TGTGCCAGCAGCCCTTTTTTTGGGGGTTACGAGCAGTACTTC. Residues: CASSPFFGGYEQYF.

The chain links TRBV7-2 to TRBJ2-7; D is perhaps TRBD1 (5 bases). Trimming took 0 bases from V and 0 from J, leaving 12 bases between them. CDR1 is SGHTA and CDR2 is FQGNSA in the germline V gene. CDR3 length equals 16 residues. The CDR3 loop reads CASSLAGTDSSYEQYF. The CDR3 bases are TGTGCCAGCAGCTTAGCGGGTACTGACAGCTCCTACGAGCAGTACTTC.

The J gene is TRBJ1-5, the V gene TRBV7-2, with D possibly TRBD1 on 6 matching bases. Trimming removed 4 bases at V and 7 bases at J, with 20 bases between. CDR1 and CDR2 from the germline V gene are SGHTA and FQGNSA. This CDR3 has 16 amino acids. CDR3 sequence: CASSSRAGRGGQPQHF. The CDR3 nucleotides are TGTGCCAGCAGCTCCCGAGCGGGGCGAGGGGGGCAGCCCCAGCATTTT.

This clonotype was counted between two and nine times. The gene calls are TRBV7-2 and TRBJ2-7; 8 bases fit TRBD1. Germline CDR1 is SGHTA and CDR2 is FQGNSA. J gave up 2 bases and V 3 bases, and 12 bases lay outside the gene matches. The CDR3 sequence is 17 residues long. The CDR3, as DNA: TGTGCCAGCAGCTTTCTAGCGCAGGGGGCCCTGACCTACGAGCAGTACTTC. Residues: CASSFLAQGALTYEQYF.

The chain carries TRBV20-1 and TRBJ1-6, with no clear D. The CDR3 runs 13 residues. The germline V gene encodes CDR1 DFQATT and CDR2 SNEGSKA (reference sequence). Trimming cost V 3 bases and J 7 bases, with 10 bases left between them. CDR3: CSAREQRNSPLHF. CDR3 bases: TGCAGTGCTAGGGAACAAAGGAATTCACCCCTCCACTTT.

In this sample, this clonotype turned up a few times. This chain joins TRBV10-3 and TRBJ2-1; 11 positions match TRBD1. From germline, CDR1 is ENHRY and CDR2 SYGVKD. The V gene end was trimmed by 4 bases and the J gene end by 4 bases; junction bases not matched to a gene: 3. The CDR3 length is 15 residues. CDR3 residues: CAISARDRGYNEQFF. CDR3 nucleotide sequence: TGTGCCATCAGTGCCCGGGACAGGGGGTACAATGAGCAGTTCTTC.

This sequence joins TRBV5-1 and TRBJ2-1; D unresolved. The CDR3 is 12 residues long. The germline V and J ends were trimmed by 0 bases and 8 bases, with 6 bases remaining between them. The germline CDR1 and CDR2 sequences are SGHRS and YFSETQ. CDR3 bases: TGCGCCAGCAGCTTGGAGCGACATGAGCAGTTCTTC. Amino acids: CASSLERHEQFF.

This clonotype was detected only a few times. J is TRBJ1-2 and V is TRBV5-1; the match to TRBD1 covers 7 bases. The CDR3 covers 14 residues. V dropped 3 bases and J dropped 7; count of bases not matched to a gene: 9. Per germline, CDR1 SGHRS and CDR2 YFSETQ. The CDR3 bases are TGCGCCAGCAGCTCTTTAACAGGGGAAGCTGGCTACACCTTC. It specifies CASSSLTGEAGYTF.

This clonotype was observed a few times. The chain couples TRBV7-9 to TRBJ1-1; D is perhaps TRBD1 (6 bases). The CDR3 is 12 residues long. The V end lost 5 bases, the J end lost 11 bases, and 15 bases lay between the germline ends. Germline values: CDR1 SEHNR, CDR2 FQNEAQ (reference sequence). This chain's CDR3 is CASSPRTDLAFF. CDR3 DNA sequence: TGTGCCAGCAGCCCGAGGACAGATTTGGCTTTCTTT.

This clonotype was counted a few times. The chain couples TRBV7-3 to TRBJ1-1; D call uncertain. V lost 0 bases and J lost 0, with 8 bases in between. CDR3 length equals 15 residues. Per germline, CDR1 SGHTA and CDR2 FQGTGA. The CDR3 sequence: CASSLTGHMNTEAFF. The CDR3 DNA reads as TGTGCCAGCAGCTTAACAGGTCACATGAACACTGAAGCTTTCTTT.

This clonotype was picked up a small number of times. This chain connects TRBV18 to TRBJ2-4; possible D gene TRBD1, 6 bases. Germline values: CDR1 KGHSH, CDR2 LQKENI. This CDR3 is 15 amino acids long. Trimming stripped 3 bases from V and 1 base from J, with 10 bases between. In DNA, the CDR3 is TGTGCCAGCTCACCGGGGGCTATGGCCAAAAACATTCAGTACTTC. Its translation: CASSPGAMAKNIQYF.

The J gene is TRBJ2-3, the V gene TRBV7-2, with a tentative D call TRBD1 (5 bases). CDR1 SGHTA and CDR2 FQGNSA come from the germline V gene. The length of the CDR3 is 11 residues. The V end lost 8 bases, the J end lost 6 bases, and 9 bases lay between the germline ends. CDR3 amino acids: CASQGMDTQYF. CDR3 DNA: TGTGCCAGCCAGGGAATGGATACGCAGTATTTT.

This sequence joins TRBV19 and TRBJ2-7; no firm D call. Per germline, CDR1 LNHDA and CDR2 SQIVND (reference sequence). With 6 bases removed from V and 0 bases from J, the gap between germline ends came to 9 bases. This CDR3 spans 13 amino acids. Here the CDR3 reads CASSGPSSYEQYF. The CDR3 bases are TGTGCCAGTAGCGGACCGAGCTCCTACGAGCAGTACTTC.

This clonotype was recorded at least ten times. The chain recombines TRBV7-6 with TRBJ2-7; 7 bases match TRBD1. Germline trimming cut 2 bases from V and 1 base from J; bases unmatched to any gene: 2. The CDR3 spans 14 residues. Germline V gene lookup returns CDR1 SGHVS and CDR2 FNYEAQ. The CDR3 DNA sequence: TGTGCCAGCAGCTTACACAGGGGTTCCTACGAGCAGTACTTC. Its protein product is CASSLHRGSYEQYF.